These 15 T cell receptor beta chains came from one sample sequenced in a study of control samples from healthy donors and cancer patients. TCRdb's copy holds only in-frame clones and misses some; the assay was immunoSEQ multiplex PCR. Counted here are 100,000 or so clones, more than 75% occurring once; the ten biggest clones make up over 15%. Sequences were obtained from blood. Source of these receptors: a woman between 50 and 59 years old in good health.

The rearrangement joins TRBV6-4 to TRBJ2-1; 10 bases are a match to TRBD2. The germline gives CDR1 MRHNA, CDR2 SNTAGT. V lost 5 bases, J lost 2 bases, and 6 bases stayed unmatched. This CDR3 is 16 amino acids long. CDR3 DNA: TGTGCCAGCAGTAAAGAGCGGGGGGGAACCTACAATGAGCAGTTCTTC. Its protein is CASSKERGGTYNEQFF.

This clone was seen a few times. The V gene is TRBV19, the J gene TRBJ1-5; no clear D gene. The germline V gene has CDR1 LNHDA and CDR2 SQIVND (reference sequence). The CDR3 consists of 15 residues. V was shortened by 6 bases and J by 2 bases, with 14 bases between the two germline ends. The CDR3 protein is CASSNREGGNQPQHF. CDR3 nucleotides: TGTGCCAGTAGCAACCGGGAGGGTGGCAATCAGCCCCAGCATTTT.

The genes are TRBV7-2 and TRBJ2-1; 9 bases are shared with TRBD2. The trim removed 3 bases at V and 6 bases at J, leaving 12 bases unmatched. Per germline, CDR1 SGHTA and CDR2 FQGNSA. The CDR3 contains 17 residues. CDR3 in amino acids: CASSLGVIAGVGNEQFF. CDR3 bases: TGTGCCAGCAGCTTGGGGGTGATAGCGGGAGTTGGCAATGAGCAGTTCTTC.

The chain links TRBV9 to TRBJ2-2, with unresolved D. Germline loops: CDR1 SGDLS, CDR2 YYNGEE. This CDR3 spans 14 amino acids. Between the trimmed V and J ends, which lost 0 bases and 3 bases, there was a span of 6 bases. CDR3 bases: TGTGCCAGCAGCGTAGTAACAGACACCGGGGAGCTGTTTTTT. Translated, it gives CASSVVTDTGELFF.

This clone has a single count. The gene calls are TRBV10-3 and TRBJ1-2, with unresolved D. The CDR3 spans 13 residues. The germline V gene encodes CDR1 ENHRY and CDR2 SYGVKD. The V gene lost 7 bases and the J gene lost 1 base, with 10 bases spanning the gap. In nucleotides, the CDR3 is TGTGCCATCAAGGGTACGAATAACTATGGCTACACCTTC. The encoded protein is CAIKGTNNYGYTF.

CDR3 nucleotide sequence: TGTGCCAGCAGGCGGGACAGGGGGAGAACCGGGGAGCTGTTTTTT. Amino acids: CASRRDRGRTGELFF. J is TRBJ2-2 and V is TRBV27; 11 nucleotides agree with TRBD1. The CDR3 runs 15 residues. With 6 bases clipped from V and 5 bases from J, the junction kept 5 bases outside the gene matches. Germline V gene sequence: CDR1 MNHEY, CDR2 SMNVEV (reference sequence).

The rearrangement joins TRBV5-6 to TRBJ1-3; no clear D gene. Trimming shortened V by 0 bases and J by 4 bases, and 17 bases separated the two germline ends. CDR3 length: 17 residues. Looked up from germline, CDR1 is SGHDT and CDR2 is YYEEEE. CDR3 nucleotide sequence: TGTGCCAGCAGCTTGGATCGGCCGCCTGCGTGGGGAAACACCATATATTTT. Residues: CASSLDRPPAWGNTIYF.

In DNA, the CDR3 is TGTGCCTGGAGTGTCGGGGACACCATTGAAAAACTGTTTTTT. Protein sequence: CAWSVGDTIEKLFF. The chain has TRBV30 and TRBJ1-4, with a possible D match to TRBD1 (6 bases). With 0 bases removed from V and 7 bases from J, the gap between germline ends came to 12 bases. In germline, CDR1 is GTSNPN, CDR2 SVGIG (reference sequence). There are 14 residues in the CDR3.

This clone was seen a handful of times. The J gene is TRBJ1-2, the V gene TRBV27; 7 bases are a match to TRBD1. The length of the CDR3 is 13 residues. The V gene end was trimmed by 3 bases and the J gene end by 6 bases; junction bases not matched to a gene: 4. The germline gives CDR1 MNHEY, CDR2 SMNVEV (reference sequence). As DNA, the CDR3 is TGTGCCAGCAGTTTTCGACAGGGTCATGGCTACACCTTC. This codes for CASSFRQGHGYTF.

The genes are TRBV6-5 and TRBJ2-2; D possibly corresponds to TRBD1 (6 bases). Germline values: CDR1 MNHEY, CDR2 SVGAGI. V lost 8 bases and J 6 bases, leaving 13 bases between the germline ends. The CDR3 consists of 13 residues. The CDR3: CASSSGVSGELFF. CDR3 DNA: TGTGCCAGCTCCTCAGGGGTTTCCGGGGAGCTGTTTTTT.

The chain is built from TRBV6-4 and TRBJ2-3; TRBD2 agrees at 10 bases. V lost 5 bases, J lost 5 bases, and 4 bases stayed unmatched. This CDR3 is built from 14 residues. The V gene's germline CDR1 is MRHNA and CDR2 SNTAGT. CDR3 region: CASSSSGGGDTQYF. The CDR3 region has the DNA TGTGCCAGCAGTTCCAGCGGGGGGGGAGATACGCAGTATTTT.

The gene calls are TRBV7-2 and TRBJ1-2; TRBD1 matches 7 bases. The germline V gene has CDR1 SGHTA and CDR2 FQGNSA. V shed 5 bases and J 0 bases; nucleotides not matched to a gene: 3. This CDR3 is built from 14 residues. CDR3 region: CASSGTVTNYGYTF. In nucleotides, the CDR3 is TGTGCCAGCAGCGGGACAGTGACTAACTATGGCTACACCTTC.

The chain couples TRBV13 to TRBJ1-5; D may be TRBD1 (6 bases). The CDR3 runs 14 residues. Germline loops: CDR1 PRHDT, CDR2 FYEKMQ (reference sequence). V was cut by 3 bases and J by 3 bases, with 9 bases left in between. CDR3 sequence reads: CASSFSGDNQPQHF. The DNA of the CDR3 is TGTGCCAGCAGCTTCTCAGGGGACAATCAGCCCCAGCATTTT.

The chain has TRBV30 and TRBJ1-1, with D maybe TRBD1 (5 bases). The CDR3 length is 13 residues. Trimming stripped 4 bases from V and 2 bases from J, with 11 bases between. Germline CDR1 GTSNPN, CDR2 SVGIG (reference sequence). The CDR3 reads CAWIYGHNTEAFF. CDR3 in DNA: TGTGCCTGGATTTACGGACATAACACTGAAGCTTTCTTT.

By share of the sample, this clone is medium-sized. Other DNA sequences in the sample encode the same CDR3. The chain joins TRBV9 to TRBJ2-7; a weak D match, TRBD2 (5 bases). This CDR3 region has 13 residues. The germline gives CDR1 SGDLS, CDR2 YYNGEE. The V gene lost 0 bases and the J gene lost 6 bases, with 10 bases spanning the gap. CDR3 amino acids: CASSVGGAGEQYV. The CDR3 DNA reads as TGTGCCAGCAGCGTAGGAGGTGCGGGCGAGCAGTACGTC.